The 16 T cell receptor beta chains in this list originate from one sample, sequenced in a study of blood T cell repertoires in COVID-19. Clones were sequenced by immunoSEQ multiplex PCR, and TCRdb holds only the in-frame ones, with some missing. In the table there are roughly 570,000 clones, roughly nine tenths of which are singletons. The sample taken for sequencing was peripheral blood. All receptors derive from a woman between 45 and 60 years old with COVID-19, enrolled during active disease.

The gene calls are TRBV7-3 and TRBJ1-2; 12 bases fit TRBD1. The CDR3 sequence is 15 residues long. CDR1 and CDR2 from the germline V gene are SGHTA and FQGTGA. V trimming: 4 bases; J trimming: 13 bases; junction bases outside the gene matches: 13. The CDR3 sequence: CASSSTGTGGEAPTF. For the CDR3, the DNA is TGTGCCAGCAGCTCGACCGGGACAGGGGGCGAAGCCCCCACCTTC.

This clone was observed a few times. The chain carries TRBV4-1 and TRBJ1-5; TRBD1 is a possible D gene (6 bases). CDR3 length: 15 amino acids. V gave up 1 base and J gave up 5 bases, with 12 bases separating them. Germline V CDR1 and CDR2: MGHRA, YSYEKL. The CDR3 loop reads CASSQVAGAHQPQHF. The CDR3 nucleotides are TGCGCCAGCAGCCAAGTTGCAGGGGCTCATCAGCCCCAGCATTTT.

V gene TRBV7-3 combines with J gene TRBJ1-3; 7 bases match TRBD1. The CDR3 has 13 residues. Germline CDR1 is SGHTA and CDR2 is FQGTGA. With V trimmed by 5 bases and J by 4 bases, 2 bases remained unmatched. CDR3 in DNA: TGTGCCAGCAGCCCCAGGGGGGGAAACACCATATATTTT. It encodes CASSPRGGNTIYF.

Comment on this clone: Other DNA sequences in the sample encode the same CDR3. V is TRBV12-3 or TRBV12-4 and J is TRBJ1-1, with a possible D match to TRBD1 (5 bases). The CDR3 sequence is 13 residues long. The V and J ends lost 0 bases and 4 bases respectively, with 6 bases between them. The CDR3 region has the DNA TGTGCCAGCAGTTTAGCGGGGGGCACTGAAGCTTTCTTT. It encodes CASSLAGGTEAFF.

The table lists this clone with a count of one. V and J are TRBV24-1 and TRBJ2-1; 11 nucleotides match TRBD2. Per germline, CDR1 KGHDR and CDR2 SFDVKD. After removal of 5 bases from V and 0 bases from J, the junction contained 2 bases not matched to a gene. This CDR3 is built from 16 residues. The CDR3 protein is CATSGTSGGSYNEQFF. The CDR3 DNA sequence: TGTGCCACCAGTGGTACTAGCGGGGGCTCCTACAATGAGCAGTTCTTC.

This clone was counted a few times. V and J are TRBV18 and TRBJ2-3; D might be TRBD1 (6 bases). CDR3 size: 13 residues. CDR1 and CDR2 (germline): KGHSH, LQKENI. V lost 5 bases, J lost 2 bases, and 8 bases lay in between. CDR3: CASSGGITDTQYF. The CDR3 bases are TGTGCCAGCTCAGGGGGCATCACAGATACGCAGTATTTT.

The CDR3 here is CASSFIKGQGYTEAFF. The CDR3 DNA follows: TGTGCCAGCAGTTTTATAAAGGGACAGGGGTACACTGAAGCTTTCTTT. The genes are TRBV28 and TRBJ1-1; TRBD1 matches 10 bases. The CDR3 totals 16 residues. Germline trimming cut 3 bases from V and 3 bases from J; bases unmatched to any gene: 7. Germline V gene lookup returns CDR1 MDHEN and CDR2 SYDVKM.

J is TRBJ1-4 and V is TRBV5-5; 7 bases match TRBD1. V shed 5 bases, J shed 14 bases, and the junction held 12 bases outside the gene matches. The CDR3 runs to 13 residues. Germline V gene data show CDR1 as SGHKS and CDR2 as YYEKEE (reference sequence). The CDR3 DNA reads TGTGCCAGCAGTAGTGCAGACAGGGCGCGTCTGTTTTTT. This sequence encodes CASSSADRARLFF.

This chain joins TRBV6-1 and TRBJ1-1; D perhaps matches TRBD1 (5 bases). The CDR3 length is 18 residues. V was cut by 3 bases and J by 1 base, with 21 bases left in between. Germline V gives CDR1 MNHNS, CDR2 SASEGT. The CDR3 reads CASSEVSGKAQSNTEAFF. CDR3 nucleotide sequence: TGTGCCAGCAGTGAGGTGTCAGGGAAGGCCCAATCGAACACTGAAGCTTTCTTT.

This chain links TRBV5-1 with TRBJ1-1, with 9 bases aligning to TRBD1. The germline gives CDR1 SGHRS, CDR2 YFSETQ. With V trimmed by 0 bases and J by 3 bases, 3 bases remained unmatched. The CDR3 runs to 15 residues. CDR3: CASSLAGQGDTEAFF. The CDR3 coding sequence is TGCGCCAGCAGCTTGGCGGGACAGGGCGACACTGAAGCTTTCTTT.

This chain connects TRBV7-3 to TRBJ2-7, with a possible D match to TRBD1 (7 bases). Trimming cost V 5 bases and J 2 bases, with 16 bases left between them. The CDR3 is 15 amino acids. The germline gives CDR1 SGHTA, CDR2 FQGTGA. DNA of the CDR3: TGTGCCAGCAGCCAGGGGGAGGCTGGAACCTACGAGCAGTACTTC. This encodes CASSQGEAGTYEQYF.

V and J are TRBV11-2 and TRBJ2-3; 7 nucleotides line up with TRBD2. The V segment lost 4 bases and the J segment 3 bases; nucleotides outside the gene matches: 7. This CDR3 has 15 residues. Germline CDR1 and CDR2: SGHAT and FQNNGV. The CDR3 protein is CASSSGLGITDTQYF. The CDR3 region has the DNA TGTGCCAGCAGCTCAGGACTAGGGATAACAGATACGCAGTATTTT.

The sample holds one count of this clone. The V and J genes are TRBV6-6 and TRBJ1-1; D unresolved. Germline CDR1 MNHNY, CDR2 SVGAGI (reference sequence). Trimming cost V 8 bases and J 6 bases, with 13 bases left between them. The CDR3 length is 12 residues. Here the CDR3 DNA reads TGTGCCAGCGCTTCGGTTTCGCCTGAAGCTTTCTTT. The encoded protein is CASASVSPEAFF.

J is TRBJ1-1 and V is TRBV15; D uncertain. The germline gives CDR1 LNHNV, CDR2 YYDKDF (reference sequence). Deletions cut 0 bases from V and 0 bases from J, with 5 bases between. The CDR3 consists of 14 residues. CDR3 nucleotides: TGTGCCACCAGCAGAGATCAGGTGAACACTGAAGCTTTCTTT. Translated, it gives CATSRDQVNTEAFF.

The CDR3 reads CASSLDGEWWSQGNTGELFF. In DNA, the CDR3 is TGTGCCAGCAGCTTAGATGGGGAATGGTGGAGTCAGGGGAACACCGGGGAGCTGTTTTTT. The genes are TRBV11-2 and TRBJ2-2, with a tentative D call TRBD1 (5 bases). The germline V gene has CDR1 SGHAT and CDR2 FQNNGV. Trimming removed 0 bases from V and 1 base from J, with 21 bases in between. The CDR3 runs 20 residues.

CDR3 protein: CASSLNPGLAADTQYF. The CDR3 coding sequence is TGTGCCAGCAGCTTAAACCCGGGACTAGCTGCAGATACGCAGTATTTT. The chain carries TRBV11-2 and TRBJ2-3, with 9 bases aligning to TRBD2. The J segment lost 4 bases and the V segment lost 2 bases, leaving 7 bases of the junction unmatched. The CDR3 is 16 amino acids. Germline assignment: CDR1 SGHAT and CDR2 FQNNGV.